This entry lists 9 T cell receptor beta chains sequenced from one sample in a study of shared clonotypes between healthy human individuals. Libraries were prepared by immunoSEQ multiplex PCR; TCRdb keeps only in-frame clonotypes and omits some of them. The sample has 400,000 to 500,000 clones; 70% to 80% are singletons. Source material: PBMCs. The origin of the receptors is a woman aged 40 to 55 in good health. Some clones in this sample may be carry-over from other donors' samples.

The DNA of the CDR3 is TGTGCCAGCAGTTTAGACAGGGGGCCAGATACGCAGTATTTT. Amino acids: CASSLDRGPDTQYF. The chain has TRBV27 and TRBJ2-3; 10 bases align to TRBD1. CDR1 is MNHEY, CDR2 SMNVEV, per germline (reference sequence). The ends lost 2 bases at V and 4 bases at J; junction bases unmatched: 0. This CDR3 has 14 residues.

The V gene is TRBV19, the J gene TRBJ1-5, with 7 bases identical to TRBD1. This CDR3 contains 13 residues. J was trimmed by 1 base and V by 10 bases; bases with no gene match: 4. Germline V gene data show CDR1 as LNHDA and CDR2 as SQIVND (reference sequence). CDR3 in DNA: TGTGCCACCGAACAGGGGAGCAATCAGCCCCAGCATTTT. This translates into CATEQGSNQPQHF.

This rearrangement joins TRBV9 to TRBJ2-3; 12 nucleotides line up with TRBD2. After removal of 2 bases from V and 5 bases from J, the junction contained 12 bases not matched to a gene. The CDR3 is 18 residues long. Germline-derived CDR1 and CDR2 are SGDLS and YYNGEE. This chain's CDR3 is CASSVSLAGGGAQDTQYF. The CDR3 DNA reads as TGTGCCAGCAGCGTTTCTCTAGCGGGAGGGGGGGCACAAGATACGCAGTATTTT.

J is TRBJ2-3 and V is TRBV19; D possibly corresponds to TRBD2 (6 bases). CDR1 is LNHDA and CDR2 is SQIVND in the germline V gene (reference sequence). The CDR3 runs 16 residues. Trimming removed 3 bases at V and 2 bases at J, with 15 bases between. CDR3 residues: CASSMGPSGVTDTQYF. The CDR3 DNA reads TGTGCCAGTAGTATGGGTCCCTCGGGAGTCACAGATACGCAGTATTTT.

The CDR3 DNA sequence: TGTGCCAGCAGCTTAGTTCTCTCTCCGGGACAGGGAATCTCCTACGAGCAGTACTTC. It specifies CASSLVLSPGQGISYEQYF. V is TRBV7-8 and J is TRBJ2-7, with 9 bases fitting TRBD1. The CDR3 has 19 amino acids. Germline loops: CDR1 SGHVS, CDR2 FQNEAQ. Germline trimming cut 1 base from V and 0 bases from J; bases unmatched to any gene: 13.

This chain joins TRBV11-3 and TRBJ2-1, with 7 bases that match TRBD1. Looked up from germline, CDR1 is SGHNT and CDR2 is YENEEA. This CDR3 contains 17 residues. V lost 5 bases and J lost 8; bases outside the gene matches: 18. The CDR3 region has the DNA TGTGCCAGCAGCCCGCGACAGGGCTCAACGGTTATGGATGAGCAGTTCTTC. Its protein is CASSPRQGSTVMDEQFF.

The V and J genes are TRBV7-9 and TRBJ1-3; no reliable D call. The length of the CDR3 is 16 residues. V lost 1 base, J lost 0 bases, and 10 bases lay in between. Looked up from germline, CDR1 is SEHNR and CDR2 is FQNEAQ (reference sequence). CDR3: CASSLVGLDSGNTIYF. CDR3 DNA: TGTGCCAGCAGCTTAGTCGGGCTAGACTCTGGAAACACCATATATTTT.

This sequence joins TRBV6-5 and TRBJ2-1; 11 bases agree with TRBD2. V lost 4 bases to trimming and J lost 7 bases; unmatched junction nucleotides: 9. CDR3 length equals 16 residues. Germline CDR1 and CDR2: MNHEY and SVGAGI. CDR3 residues: CASSFLSGRDGNEQFF. The CDR3 DNA is TGTGCCAGCAGTTTCCTTAGCGGGAGGGATGGGAATGAGCAGTTCTTC.

J is TRBJ2-1 and V is TRBV7-3, with 14 bases matching TRBD2. The CDR3 extends over 15 amino acids. Germline CDR1 reads SGHTA; CDR2 reads FQGTGA. V dropped 5 bases and J dropped 6; count of bases not matched to a gene: 3. The CDR3 DNA is TGTGCCAGCAGCCCCGGACTAGCGGGAGGCAATGAGCAGTTCTTC. Its translation: CASSPGLAGGNEQFF. Looking up the rest from reference TRBV7-3 and TRBJ2-1 gives the full variable domain: GAGVSQTPSNKVTEKGKYVELRCDPISGHTALYWYRQSLGQGPEFLIYFQGTGAADDSGLPNDRFFAVRPEGSVSTLKIQRTERGDSAVYLCASSPGLAGGNEQFFGPGTRLTVL.